The clone carrying this T cell receptor (beta chain) was seen only a few times. These data are taken from a study of T cells in Graves' hyperthyroidism and ophthalmopathy. Amplified TCR beta CDR3 regions came from RNA transcripts. HTBI primers drove first-round RT-PCR of the TCR CDR3. In TCRdb, the multiplex PCR reads were re-called with MiXCR into one record per CDR3 protein. The sample lists fewer than 750,000 distinct CDR3 sequences; 40% to 55% were seen once. CDR3 length: 14 amino acids. CDR1 is KGHSH, CDR2 LQKENI, per germline. V lost 3 bases and J 2 bases, leaving 8 bases between the germline ends. Patients counted as stable if ophthalmopathy did not develop within 18 months. Newly diagnosed patients aged 18 to 65 had hyperthyroidism of under 2 months' duration. Researchers barred patients who had uncontrolled infection, other autoimmune disease, pregnancy or lactation. Thyroid ultrasound and orbital computed tomography, with clinical symptoms and serum thyroxine and TRAb, informed diagnoses.

The chain links TRBV18 to TRBJ1-5; D is undetermined. Sequencing was done on a sample of peripheral blood or thyroid tissue (not recorded which). This TCR derives from a woman between 18 and 29 years old with Graves' hyperthyroidism. Here the CDR3 reads CASSPSVGNQPQHF. CDR3 nucleotides: TGTGCCAGCTCACCGTCGGTAGGCAATCAGCCCCAGCATTTT. The variable domain in full, completed from reference TRBV18 and TRBJ1-5, reads NAGVMQNPRHLVRRRGQEARLRCSPMKGHSHVYWYRQLPEEGLKFMVYLQKENIIDESGMPKERFSAEFPKEGPSILRIQQVVRGDSAAYFCASSPSVGNQPQHFGDGTRLSIL.